This TCR beta chain comes out of a study of OX40 agonist ivuxolimab in advanced cancers. Sequencing was performed with immunoSEQ multiplex PCR; in TCRdb, only in-frame clones are kept and a portion is missing. The data contain tens of thousands of clones, 85% of them singletons. Notes on the study in general: The study found among the lowest clonal expansion in partial responders at 0.1-3.0 mg/kg.

This clone was observed a few times. What it binds is unknown. Sequencing used CD4+ or CD8+ T cells sorted from blood, obtained in a trial of the OX40 agonist ivuxolimab. This sequence was found in an adult with an advanced solid tumor such as melanoma, head and neck, liver or kidney cancer.

As DNA, the CDR3 is TGTGCCAGCGCGTCTAAGGCGGTCCAAGAGACCCAGTACTTC. It is translated as CASASKAVQETQYF. This chain uses TRBV6-6 with TRBJ2-5; no reliable D call. Trimming removed 8 bases at V and 1 base at J, with 14 bases between. The CDR3 is made up of 14 amino acids. Germline CDR1 is MNHNY and CDR2 is SVGAGI (reference sequence).